The 4 T cell receptor beta chains presented below share a single source sample, sequenced in a study of chemoradiotherapy in HPV16-positive cancers. Using immunoSEQ multiplex PCR, the repertoire was profiled, and TCRdb retains in-frame clones only, with some absent. This table holds tens of thousands of clones, about nine tenths found once. This specimen was blood, taken from a patient who underwent chemoradiotherapy. The source of these receptors is a human donor with HPV-associated anogenital cancer.

The chain carries TRBV9 and TRBJ2-6; a possible D gene is TRBD2 (5 bases). The germline gives CDR1 SGDLS, CDR2 YYNGEE. The V gene lost 0 bases and the J gene lost 0 bases, with 22 bases spanning the gap. CDR3 length equals 21 residues. For the CDR3, the DNA is TGTGCCAGCAGCGTAGCAAAGACCCCGACGGAGGAGTTCTCTGGGGCCAACGTCCTGACTTTC. This gives the protein CASSVAKTPTEEFSGANVLTF.

The chain employs TRBV6-6 and TRBJ2-5; D remains ambiguous. The CDR3 runs 14 residues. The ends were cut back, 0 bases at V and 3 bases at J, with 8 bases in the middle. Germline CDR1 and CDR2: MNHNY and SVGAGI (reference sequence). The CDR3 DNA follows: TGTGCCAGCAGTTACTCCTATTCGGAAGAGACCCAGTACTTC. Its protein product is CASSYSYSEETQYF.

V usage is TRBV25-1 and J usage is TRBJ1-1; TRBD1 might be the D (5 bases). The CDR3 is made up of 13 amino acids. Trimming cost V 5 bases and J 1 base, with 8 bases left between them. Germline V CDR1 and CDR2: MGHDK, SYGVNS. CDR3 DNA sequence: TGTGCCAGCAGTTTCGGACAGAACACTGAAGCTTTCTTT. Its protein product is CASSFGQNTEAFF.

The chain combines TRBV4-3 with TRBJ1-1, with D hard to call. From germline, CDR1 is LGHNA and CDR2 YSLEER. The CDR3 loop spans 13 amino acids. V shed 4 bases and J shed 4 bases, with 10 bases lying between them. CDR3 in amino acids: CASSLIWGTEAFF. In DNA, the CDR3 is TGCGCCAGCAGCCTAATTTGGGGCACTGAAGCTTTCTTT.